The text below deals with one TCR beta chain. What antigen it recognizes has not been identified. Base qualities are not at hand, and no much larger clone is one base apart. To sequence the TCRbeta CDR3 region, genomic DNA was isolated from the sorted cells. The immunoSEQ Assay was used to sequence the TCRbeta CDR3 regions. Imported from immuneACCESS, the table was reduced by TCRdb to in-frame sequences with V and J called. These copies leave out some clones; in studies compared against another copy, an unresolved V gene accounts for under half, and the cause of the remainder is not known. This sample lists over 100,000 clones; approximately 90% were detected once. The ten largest clonotypes hold 0.55% to 0.7% of the sample. This entry is derived from a study of OX40 agonist ivuxolimab in advanced cancers. Turning to the overall study: Ivuxolimab, which targeted the costimulatory receptor OX40 (CD134), was an agonistic, fully human IgG2 monoclonal antibody. The purpose of peripheral TCRbeta sequencing was to test whether ivuxolimab changed TCR sequence diversity and led to clonal T-cell expansion. Intravenous ivuxolimab was administered to patients every 2 weeks at six dose levels: 0.01, 0.1, 0.3, 1.5, 3 and 10 mg/kg. Partial responses occurred in three dose-escalation patients, of whom one had hepatocellular carcinoma and two had cutaneous melanoma. The monotherapy dose-escalation portion (N ≈ 56 patients) of the phase I ivuxolimab trial is reported in the paper. Prior anti-PD-1, anti-PD-L1 or anti-CTLA-4 therapy was permitted, and checkpoint inhibitors had been received by more than 35% of dose-escalation patients. The dose-escalation cohort was roughly 83% male with a mean age of roughly 60 years, ranging from roughly 20 to 80. Among the roughly 52 dose-escalation patients, some 19 had hepatocellular carcinoma, approximately 15 melanoma, 9 renal cell carcinoma and 9 head and neck cancer.

Taken from cysteine to phenylalanine, the CDR3 has 15 residues. CDR3 DNA is the only sequence kept; it has 45 bases, read in frame from the first base. Taken from the germline V gene, the CDR1 and CDR2 loops are MNHEY and SVGAGI. V and J are trimmed by 2 bases and 2 bases, and the gene matches miss 3 bases of the junction. The trial excluded patients who had a history of autoimmune disease or were on systemic immunosuppression. Peripheral blood for TCR sequencing was collected from all dose cohorts at baseline, on cycle 4 day 1, and on cycle 7 day 1. Samples came from an open-label, multicenter, first-in-human phase I dose-escalation trial of ivuxolimab. Adults with locally advanced or metastatic head and neck squamous cell, hepatocellular, melanoma or renal cell carcinoma were enrolled in the trial. CD4+ and CD8+ T cells were sorted separately from peripheral blood before TCR sequencing. The investigation overall reported the following: Low levels of normalized T-cell clonal expansion were also seen in some patients who did not respond. Which antigens the clonally expanded peripheral T cells were specific for was not determined. In the 0.1-3.0 mg/kg groups, partial responders were among the patients with the lowest normalized peripheral clonal expansion, particularly in CD8+ T cells. At doses from 0.1 to 3.0 mg/kg, clonal expansion was seen in both CD4+ and CD8+ blood T cells between baseline and week 6. After ivuxolimab, expanded clones were on average more numerous among CD8+ T cells than among CD4+ T cells.

This receptor chain uses TRBV6-5 and TRBJ2-3, with 8 central nucleotides matching TRBD2. The clonotype was recovered from an adult with an advanced solid tumor such as melanoma, head and neck, liver or kidney cancer. The source was CD4+ or CD8+ T cells sorted from blood, collected in a trial of the OX40 agonist ivuxolimab. The CDR3 corresponds to CASSYRGGLTDTQYF. The nucleotides read TGTGCCAGCAGTTACCGGGGGGGACTCACAGATACGCAGTATTTT.